What follows is one TCR beta chain and its context. The target antigen is unknown. This entry belongs to a study of blood T cells in healthy people across ages. Study-wide points: Donor CMV status, an unknown factor, possibly confounded changes in expanded clonotypes. More naive CD4+ cells and higher diversity marked long-lived donors relative to aged donors.

The germline V gene has CDR1 MDHEN and CDR2 SYDVKM. The CDR3 is 15 amino acids. Sample-barcoded 5' priming and a J-beta primer mix drove a second PCR of roughly 7 to 11 cycles. In TCRdb, the 5' RACE reads were re-called with MiXCR into one record per CDR3 protein. This sample carries over 1,500,000 distinct CDR3 sequences, 49% of them seen once, and the ten largest clones take less than 2.5%. The specimen was blood. The clonotype comes from a woman in her thirties or forties in good health. This chain uses TRBV28 with TRBJ2-5; 7 bases are shared with TRBD1. The last part of the DNA fits TRBJ2-7 better; the J call may be wrong. Here the CDR3 reads CASSSGQVISYEQYF. In DNA, the CDR3 is TGTGCCAGCAGTTCCGGACAGGTGATCTCCTACGAGCAGTACTTC.